This TCR beta chain originates from a study of shared clonotypes between healthy human individuals. Study summary: CD4 naive and memory got three plates each, CD8 naive two, CD8 memory one.

The V end lost 1 base, the J end lost 0 bases, and 6 bases lay between the germline ends. There are 13 residues in the CDR3. CDR1 is SQVTM, CDR2 ANQGSEA, per germline. Template for every sorted-subset replicate PCR totaled 150 to 250 ng DNA, approximately 30,000 T cell genomes. The data were produced by immunoSEQ multiplex PCR, yet TCRdb's version contains in-frame clones alone and is incomplete. The sample shows roughly 320,000 clones, roughly 87% of them seen only once. Sample: memory CD8+ T cells sorted from blood. Subset of the sample: CD45RO+ cells pooled with CCR7-negative TemRA cells. The rearrangement links TRBV29-1 to TRBJ2-5; TRBD2 might be the D (6 bases). This sequence originates from a man aged 18 to 35 in good health. The CDR3 nucleotides read TGCAGCGTTGAAGGGACTAACCAAGAGACCCAGTACTTC. Translating gives CSVEGTNQETQYF.